This T cell receptor beta chain was sequenced for a study of chemoradiotherapy in HPV16-positive cancers. Sequencing used immunoSEQ multiplex PCR; TCRdb keeps in-frame clones, though not all of them. The profile shows some 12,000 clones, roughly four fifths of them singletons. This clone is a singleton in its sample. This material was acquired from a patient who underwent chemoradiotherapy. The sequence was obtained from a human donor with HPV-associated anogenital cancer.

The CDR3 is CAWRGLGGNQPQHF. The CDR3 coding sequence is TGTGCCTGGAGGGGGTTAGGGGGCAATCAGCCCCAGCATTTT. V usage is TRBV30 and J usage is TRBJ1-5; D is possibly TRBD1 (5 bases). V lost 3 bases and J 2 bases, leaving 11 bases between the germline ends. CDR3 length equals 14 residues. Germline V gene data show CDR1 as GTSNPN and CDR2 as SVGIG (reference sequence).